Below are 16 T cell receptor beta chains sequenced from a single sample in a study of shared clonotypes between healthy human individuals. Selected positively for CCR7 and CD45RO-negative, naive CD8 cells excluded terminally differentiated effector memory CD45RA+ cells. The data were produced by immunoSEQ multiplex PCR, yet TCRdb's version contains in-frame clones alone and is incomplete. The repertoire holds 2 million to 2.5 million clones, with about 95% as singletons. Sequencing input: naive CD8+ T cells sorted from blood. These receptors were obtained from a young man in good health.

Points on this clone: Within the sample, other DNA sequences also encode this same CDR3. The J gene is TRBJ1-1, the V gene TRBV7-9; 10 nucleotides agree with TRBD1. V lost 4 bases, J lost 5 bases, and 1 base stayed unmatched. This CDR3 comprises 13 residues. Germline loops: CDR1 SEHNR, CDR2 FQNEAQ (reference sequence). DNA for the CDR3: TGTGCCAGCAGCTGGACAGGGGGGACTGAAGCTTTCTTT. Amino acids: CASSWTGGTEAFF.

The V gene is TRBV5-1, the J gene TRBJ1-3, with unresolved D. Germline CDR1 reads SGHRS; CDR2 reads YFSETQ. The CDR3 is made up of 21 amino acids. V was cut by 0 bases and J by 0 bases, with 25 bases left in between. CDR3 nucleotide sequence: TGCGCCAGCAGCTTGGCCGTAGCAGGACCCCCCGCCGATTACTCTGGAAACACCATATATTTT. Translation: CASSLAVAGPPADYSGNTIYF.

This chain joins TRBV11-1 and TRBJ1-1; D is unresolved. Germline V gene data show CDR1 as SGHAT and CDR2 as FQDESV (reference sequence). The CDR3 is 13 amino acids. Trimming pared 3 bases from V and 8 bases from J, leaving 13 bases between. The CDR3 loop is CASSLMVGEEAFF. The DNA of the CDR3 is TGTGCCAGCAGCTTGATGGTTGGGGAAGAAGCTTTCTTT.

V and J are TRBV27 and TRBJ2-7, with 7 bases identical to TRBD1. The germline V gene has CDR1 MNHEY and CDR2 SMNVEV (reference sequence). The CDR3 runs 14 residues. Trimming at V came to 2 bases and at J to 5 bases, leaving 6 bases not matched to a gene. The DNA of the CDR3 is TGTGCCAGCAGTTTAACCACAGGGGCCCACGAGCAGTACTTC. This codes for CASSLTTGAHEQYF.

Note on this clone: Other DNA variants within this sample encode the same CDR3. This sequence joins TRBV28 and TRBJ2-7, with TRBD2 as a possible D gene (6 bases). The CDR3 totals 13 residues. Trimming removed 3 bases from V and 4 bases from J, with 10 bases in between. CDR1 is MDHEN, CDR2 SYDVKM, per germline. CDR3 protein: CASSLGGTYEQYF. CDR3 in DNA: TGTGCCAGCAGTTTGGGCGGGACTTACGAGCAGTACTTC.

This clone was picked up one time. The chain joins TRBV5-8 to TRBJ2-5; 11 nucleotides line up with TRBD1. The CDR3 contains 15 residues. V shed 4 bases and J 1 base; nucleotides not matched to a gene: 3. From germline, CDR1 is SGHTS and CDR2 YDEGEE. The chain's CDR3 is CASSPGTGGQETQYF. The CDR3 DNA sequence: TGTGCCAGCAGCCCCGGGACAGGGGGCCAAGAGACCCAGTACTTC.

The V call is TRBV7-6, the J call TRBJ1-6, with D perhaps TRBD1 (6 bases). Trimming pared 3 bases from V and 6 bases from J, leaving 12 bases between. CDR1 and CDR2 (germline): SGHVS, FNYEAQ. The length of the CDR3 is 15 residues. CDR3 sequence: CASSLGAGTNSPLHF. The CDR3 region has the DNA TGTGCCAGCAGCTTGGGGGCGGGAACTAATTCACCCCTCCACTTT. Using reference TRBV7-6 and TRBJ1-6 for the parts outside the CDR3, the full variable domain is GAGVSQSPRYKVTKRGQDVALRCDPISGHVSLYWYRQALGQGPEFLTYFNYEAQQDKSGLPNDRFSAERPEGSISTLTIQRTEQRDSAMYRCASSLGAGTNSPLHFGNGTRLTVT.

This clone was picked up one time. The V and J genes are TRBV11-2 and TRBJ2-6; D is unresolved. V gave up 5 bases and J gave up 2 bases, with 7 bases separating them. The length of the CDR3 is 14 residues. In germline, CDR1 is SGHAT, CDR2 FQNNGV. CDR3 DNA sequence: TGTGCCAGCAGCCTACGAACTGGGGCCAACGTCCTGACTTTC. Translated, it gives CASSLRTGANVLTF.

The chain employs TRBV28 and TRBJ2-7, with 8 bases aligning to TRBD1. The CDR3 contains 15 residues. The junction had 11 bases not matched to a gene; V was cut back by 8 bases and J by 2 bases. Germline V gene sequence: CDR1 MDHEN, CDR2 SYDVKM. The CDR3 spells CASSDRDRNPYEQYF. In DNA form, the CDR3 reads TGTGCCAGCTCGGATAGGGACAGGAACCCCTACGAGCAGTACTTC.

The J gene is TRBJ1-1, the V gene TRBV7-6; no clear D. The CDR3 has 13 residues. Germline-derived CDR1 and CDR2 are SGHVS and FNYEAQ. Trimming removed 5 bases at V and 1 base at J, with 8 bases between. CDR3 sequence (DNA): TGTGCCAGCAGCAATACACCGAACACTGAAGCTTTCTTT. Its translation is CASSNTPNTEAFF.

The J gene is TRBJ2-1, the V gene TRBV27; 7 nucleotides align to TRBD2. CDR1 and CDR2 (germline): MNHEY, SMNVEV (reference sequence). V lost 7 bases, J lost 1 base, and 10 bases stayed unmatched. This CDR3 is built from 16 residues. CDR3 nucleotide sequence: TGTGCCAGCAAATCTCTTGCGGGGGTATCCTACAATGAGCAGTTCTTC. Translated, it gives CASKSLAGVSYNEQFF.

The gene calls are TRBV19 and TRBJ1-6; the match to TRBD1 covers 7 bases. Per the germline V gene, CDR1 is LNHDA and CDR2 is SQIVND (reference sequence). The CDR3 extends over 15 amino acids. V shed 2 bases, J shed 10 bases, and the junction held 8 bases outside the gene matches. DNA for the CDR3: TGTGCCAGTAGTATATCGCAGGGGGGGCAGTCACCCCTCCACTTT. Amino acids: CASSISQGGQSPLHF.

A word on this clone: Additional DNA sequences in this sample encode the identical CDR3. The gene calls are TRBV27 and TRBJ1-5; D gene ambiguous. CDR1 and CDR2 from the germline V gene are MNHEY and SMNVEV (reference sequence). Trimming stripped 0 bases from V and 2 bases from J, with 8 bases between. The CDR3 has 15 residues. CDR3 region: CASSLSVEGNQPQHF. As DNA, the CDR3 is TGTGCCAGCAGTTTATCGGTGGAGGGCAATCAGCCCCAGCATTTT.

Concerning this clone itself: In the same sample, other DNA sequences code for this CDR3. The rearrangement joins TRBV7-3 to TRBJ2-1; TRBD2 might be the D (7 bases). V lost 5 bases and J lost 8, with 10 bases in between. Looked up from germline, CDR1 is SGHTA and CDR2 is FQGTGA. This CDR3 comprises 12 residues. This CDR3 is CASSPGGDEQFF. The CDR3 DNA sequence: TGTGCCAGCAGCCCGGGGGGCGATGAGCAGTTCTTC.

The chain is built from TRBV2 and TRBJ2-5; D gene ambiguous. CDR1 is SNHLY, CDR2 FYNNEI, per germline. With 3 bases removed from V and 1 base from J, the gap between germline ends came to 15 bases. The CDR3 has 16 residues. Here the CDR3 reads CASSDEWGISQETQYF. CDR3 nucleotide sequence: TGTGCCAGCAGTGACGAATGGGGAATCTCCCAAGAGACCCAGTACTTC.

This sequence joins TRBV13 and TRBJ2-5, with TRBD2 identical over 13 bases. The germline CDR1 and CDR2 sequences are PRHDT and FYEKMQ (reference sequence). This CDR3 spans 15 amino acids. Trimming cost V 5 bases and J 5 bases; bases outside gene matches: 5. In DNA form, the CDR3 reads TGTGCCAGCAGCCGGACTAGCGGGGGCATCGAGACCCAGTACTTC. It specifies CASSRTSGGIETQYF.